This TCR beta chain was found in a study of human T cells and chemical hapten exposure. The CDR3 is 11 amino acids. CDR1 and CDR2 from the germline V gene are SGHRS and YFSETQ. Each CDR3 protein gets one entry after TCRdb re-called the RACE reads with MiXCR. The sample has approximately 91,000 distinct CDR3 sequences, about 9.9% seen once. This sample's time point: patch test 2, 6 weeks after DPC sensitization. Noted treatment: therapeutic diphenylcyclopropenone sensitization with weekly scalp DPC. This clonotype has a count of ten or more. At one end, the junction sequence differs from germline, possibly due to a read error.

The sequence derives from a young man with alopecia areata. Some clones in this sample may be carry-over from other donors' samples. The chain combines TRBV5-1 with TRBJ2-3; D remains ambiguous. The sample consisted of whole blood, taken in connection with sensitization to the hapten diphenylcyclopropenone (DPC). The CDR3 protein is CASSLADTQYF. CDR3 coding DNA: TGTGCCAGCAGCTTGGCAGATACGCAGTATTTT.